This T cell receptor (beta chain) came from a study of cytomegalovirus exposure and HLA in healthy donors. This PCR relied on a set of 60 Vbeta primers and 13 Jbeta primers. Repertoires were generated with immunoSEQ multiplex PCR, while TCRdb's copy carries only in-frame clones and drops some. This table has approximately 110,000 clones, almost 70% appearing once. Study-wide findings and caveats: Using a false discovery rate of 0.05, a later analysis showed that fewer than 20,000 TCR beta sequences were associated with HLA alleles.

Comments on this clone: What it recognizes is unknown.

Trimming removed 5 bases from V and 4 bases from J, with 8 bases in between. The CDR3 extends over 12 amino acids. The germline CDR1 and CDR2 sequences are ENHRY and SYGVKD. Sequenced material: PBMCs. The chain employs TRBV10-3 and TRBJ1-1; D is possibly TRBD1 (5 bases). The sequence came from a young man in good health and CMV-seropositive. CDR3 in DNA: TGTGCCATCAGTCCGGGGGGCACTGAAGCTTTCTTT. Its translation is CAISPGGTEAFF.